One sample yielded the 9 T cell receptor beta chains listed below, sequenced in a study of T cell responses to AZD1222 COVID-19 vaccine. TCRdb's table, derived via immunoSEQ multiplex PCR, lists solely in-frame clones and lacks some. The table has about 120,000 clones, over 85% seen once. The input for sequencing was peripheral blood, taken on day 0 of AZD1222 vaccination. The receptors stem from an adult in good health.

The CDR3 nucleotides are TGTGCCTGGATGCGGGGCGGGGAGCTGTTTTTT. Protein: CAWMRGGELFF. The V call is TRBV30, the J call TRBJ2-2; maybe TRBD2 (6 bases). V gave up 4 bases and J gave up 7 bases, with 7 bases separating them. Germline assignment: CDR1 GTSNPN and CDR2 SVGIG (reference sequence). There are 11 residues in the CDR3.

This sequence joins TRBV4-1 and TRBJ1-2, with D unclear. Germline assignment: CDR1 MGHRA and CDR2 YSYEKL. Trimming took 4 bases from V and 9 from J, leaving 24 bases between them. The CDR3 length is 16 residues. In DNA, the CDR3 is TGCGCCAGCAGCCCTCCTCGACCGGGCGGGGTATTGAGCTACACCTTC. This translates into CASSPPRPGGVLSYTF.

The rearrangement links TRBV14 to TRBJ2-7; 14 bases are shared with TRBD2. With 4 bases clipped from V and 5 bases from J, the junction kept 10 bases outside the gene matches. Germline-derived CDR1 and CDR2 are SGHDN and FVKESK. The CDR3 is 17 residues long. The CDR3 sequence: CASSPRTSGGLLHEQYF. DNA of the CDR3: TGTGCCAGCAGCCCCAGGACTAGCGGGGGGTTGTTGCACGAGCAGTACTTC.

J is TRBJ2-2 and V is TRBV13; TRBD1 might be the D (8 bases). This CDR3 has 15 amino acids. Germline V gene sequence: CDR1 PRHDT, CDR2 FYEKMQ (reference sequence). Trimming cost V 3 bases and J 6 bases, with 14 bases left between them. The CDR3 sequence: CASSFTGGDSGELFF. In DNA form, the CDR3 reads TGTGCCAGCAGCTTTACAGGGGGGGACTCCGGGGAGCTGTTTTTT.

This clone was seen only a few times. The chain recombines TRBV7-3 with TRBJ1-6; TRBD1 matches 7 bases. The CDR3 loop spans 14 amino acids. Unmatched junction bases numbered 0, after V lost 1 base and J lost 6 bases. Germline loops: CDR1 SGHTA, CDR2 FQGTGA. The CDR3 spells CASSLRDSNSPLHF. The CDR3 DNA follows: TGTGCCAGCAGCTTAAGGGACAGTAATTCACCCCTCCACTTT.

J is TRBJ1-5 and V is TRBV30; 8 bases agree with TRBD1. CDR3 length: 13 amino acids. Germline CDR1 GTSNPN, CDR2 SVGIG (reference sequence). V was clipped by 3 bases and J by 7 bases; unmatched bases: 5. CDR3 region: CAWRRGQGQPQHF. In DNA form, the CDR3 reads TGTGCCTGGAGGAGAGGACAGGGACAGCCCCAGCATTTT.

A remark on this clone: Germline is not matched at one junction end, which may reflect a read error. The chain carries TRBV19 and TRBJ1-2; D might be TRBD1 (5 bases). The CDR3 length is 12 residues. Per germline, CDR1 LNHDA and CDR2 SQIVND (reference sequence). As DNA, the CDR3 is TGTGCCAGTAGTGGCGGGGCTCGAGGCTACATCTTC. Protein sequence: CASSGGARGYIF. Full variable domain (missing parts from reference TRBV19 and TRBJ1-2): DGGITQSPKYLFRKEGQNVTLSCEQNLNHDAMYWYRQDPGQGLRLIYYSQIVNDFQKGDIAEGYSVSREKKESFPLTVTSAQKNPTAFYLCASSGGARGYIFGSGTRLTVV.

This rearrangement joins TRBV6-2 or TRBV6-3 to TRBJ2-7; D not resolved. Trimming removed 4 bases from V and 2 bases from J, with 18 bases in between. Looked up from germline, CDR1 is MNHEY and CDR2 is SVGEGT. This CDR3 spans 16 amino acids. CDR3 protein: CASSSRLTQPAYEQYF. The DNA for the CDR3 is TGTGCCAGCAGTTCCCGGTTGACCCAGCCCGCCTACGAGCAGTACTTC.

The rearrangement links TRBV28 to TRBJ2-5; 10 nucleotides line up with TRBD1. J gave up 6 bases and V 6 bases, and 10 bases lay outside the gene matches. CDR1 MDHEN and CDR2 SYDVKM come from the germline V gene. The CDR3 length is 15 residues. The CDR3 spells CASSPPPGQGKTQYF. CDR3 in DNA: TGTGCCAGCAGCCCCCCCCCGGGACAGGGGAAGACCCAGTACTTC.